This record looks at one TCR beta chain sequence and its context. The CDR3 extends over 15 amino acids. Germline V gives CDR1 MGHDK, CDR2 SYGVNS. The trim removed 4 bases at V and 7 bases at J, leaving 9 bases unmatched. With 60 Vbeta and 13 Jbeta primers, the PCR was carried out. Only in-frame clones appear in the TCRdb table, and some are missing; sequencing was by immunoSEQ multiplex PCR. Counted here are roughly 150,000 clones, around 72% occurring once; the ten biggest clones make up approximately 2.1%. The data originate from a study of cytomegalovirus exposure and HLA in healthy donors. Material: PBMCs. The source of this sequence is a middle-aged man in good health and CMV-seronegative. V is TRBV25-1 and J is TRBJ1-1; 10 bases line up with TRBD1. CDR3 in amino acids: CASSATGTGAGEAFF. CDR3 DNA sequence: TGTGCCAGCAGTGCCACCGGGACAGGGGCCGGTGAAGCTTTCTTT. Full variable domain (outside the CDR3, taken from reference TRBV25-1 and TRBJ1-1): EADIYQTPRYLVIGTGKKITLECSQTMGHDKMYWYQQDPGMELHLIHYSYGVNSTEKGDLSSESTVSRIRTEHFPLTLESARPSHTSQYLCASSATGTGAGEAFFGQGTRLTVV.